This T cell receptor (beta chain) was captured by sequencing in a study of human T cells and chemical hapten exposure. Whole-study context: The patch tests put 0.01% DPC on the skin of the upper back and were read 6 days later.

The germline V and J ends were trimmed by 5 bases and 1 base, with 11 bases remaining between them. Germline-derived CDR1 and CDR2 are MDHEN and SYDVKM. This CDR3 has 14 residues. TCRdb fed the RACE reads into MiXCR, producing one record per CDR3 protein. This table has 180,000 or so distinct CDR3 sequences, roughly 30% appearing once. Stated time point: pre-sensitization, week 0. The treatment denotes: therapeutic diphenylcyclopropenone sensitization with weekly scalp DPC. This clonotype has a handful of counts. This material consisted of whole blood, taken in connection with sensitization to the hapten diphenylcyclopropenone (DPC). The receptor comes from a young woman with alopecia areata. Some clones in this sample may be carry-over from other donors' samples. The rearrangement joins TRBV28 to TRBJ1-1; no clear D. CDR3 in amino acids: CASSRRRGNTEAFF. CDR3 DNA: TGTGCCAGCAGTCGGAGGCGGGGGAACACTGAAGCTTTCTTT.